A selection of T cell receptor beta chains follows, all from one sample in a study of siplizumab effects on memory and regulatory T cells. Only in-frame clones appear in the TCRdb table, and some are missing; sequencing was by immunoSEQ multiplex PCR. This table holds 60,000 to 70,000 clones, 88% found once. Source material: Tregs sorted from blood. The receptors originated from a human donor in good health. The CDR3 runs from the conserved cysteine through the conserved F or W. A D gene is named only where the DNA matches it firmly. Size values are once, few and many counts, or a class for expanded clones, and some rows have none.

NA TRBJ1-5 13 NA TRBV7-9 TGTGCCAGCAGCTTAAATAGCAATCAGCCCCAGCATTTT CASSLNSNQPQHF
NA TRBJ2-7 15 NA TRBV27 TGTGCCAGCAGGAAAACCGGGACGAGGGCCTACGAGCAGTACTTC CASRKTGTRAYEQYF
NA TRBJ2-3 14 NA TRBV28 TGTGCCAGCAGTTTTTCCCCACAAACAGATACGCAGTATTTT CASSFSPQTDTQYF
NA TRBJ1-3 17 NA TRBV9 TGTGCCAGCAGCGTAGCTCTCATCCCGGGGGCTGGAAACACCATATATTTT CASSVALIPGAGNTIYF
TRBD1 TRBJ1-2 15 NA TRBV19 TGTGCCAGCCAGGGACAGGGGAGTGGAGACTATGGCTACACCTTC CASQGQGSGDYGYTF
NA TRBJ1-5 17 NA TRBV6-1 TGTGCCGGCAGTGAAGCTTACGGACTGCGGAGCAATCAGCCCCAGCATTTT CAGSEAYGLRSNQPQHF
NA TRBJ2-7 14 NA TRBV5-5 TGTGCCAGCAGCCAATATCCAGGGCCCTACGAGCAGTACTTC CASSQYPGPYEQYF
NA TRBJ2-2 16 NA TRBV18 TGTGCCAGCTCACCAAACCAACAATCGAACACCGGGGAGCTGTTTTTT CASSPNQQSNTGELFF
NA TRBJ2-1 14 NA TRBV30 TGTGCCTGGTCGCGGGGAACCTATCTCTATGAGCAGTTCTTC CAWSRGTYLYEQFF
TRBD1 TRBJ1-1 13 once TRBV6-6 TGTGCCAGCAGTATAACAGGGGGCCGTGAAGCTTTCTTT CASSITGGREAFF
NA TRBJ2-2 15 NA TRBV19 TGTGCCAGTAGTATACGATCCCGGGGTACCGGGGAGCTGTTTTTT CASSIRSRGTGELFF
TRBD1 TRBJ1-1 15 NA TRBV18 TGTGCCAGCTCACCACAGGGGGCCTTGAACACTGAAGCTTTCTTT CASSPQGALNTEAFF
NA TRBJ1-1 15 NA TRBV27 TGTGCCAGCAGTTCATTCGGCAGGGTCGGGACTGAAGCTTTCTTT CASSSFGRVGTEAFF
NA TRBJ1-4 15 NA TRBV27 TGTGCCAGCAGTTTGCGCGGTGGGAGGGACGAAAAACTGTTTTTT CASSLRGGRDEKLFF
TRBD2 TRBJ2-1 16 NA TRBV7-9 TGTGCCAGCAGCTTAGGCGGGAGTAACAGCCCCAATGAGCAGTTCTTC CASSLGGSNSPNEQFF
NA TRBJ2-1 16 once TRBV11-3 TGTGCCAGCAGCCAACTCAGGGGCCGGTCCTACAATGAGCAGTTCTTC CASSQLRGRSYNEQFF
NA TRBJ2-3 15 NA TRBV5-1 TGCGCCAGCAGCTCCCTTGGGGGACCTACAGATACGCAGTATTTT CASSSLGGPTDTQYF
NA TRBJ2-5 15 NA TRBV30 TGTGCCTGGAGTGTAGGATCGGGGGCTCGGGAGACCCAGTACTTC CAWSVGSGARETQYF
TRBD2 TRBJ2-2 19 NA TRBV18 TGTGCCAGCTCACCACCGGGACTAGCGGGAGGGCTACGGACCGGGGAGCTGTTTTTT CASSPPGLAGGLRTGELFF
NA TRBJ1-5 14 NA TRBV19 TGTGCCAGTAGTGTGGTGGGGAACAATCAGCCCCAGCATTTT CASSVVGNNQPQHF
NA TRBJ2-7 14 NA TRBV7-8 TGTGCCAGCAGCTTACCTGGCAGAAACTACGAGCAGTACTTC CASSLPGRNYEQYF
TRBD2 TRBJ2-1 17 NA TRBV4-1 TGCGCCAGCAGCCGAGATGGGACTAGCGGGCTGTACAATGAGCAGTTCTTC CASSRDGTSGLYNEQFF
NA TRBJ2-1 12 NA TRBV7-9 TGTGCCAGCGTTGAATCCTACAATGAGCAGTTCTTC CASVESYNEQFF
TRBD2 TRBJ2-1 14 NA TRBV6-1 TGTGCCAGCAGGAGAGCGGGAGGGCCGAATGAGCAGTTCTTC CASRRAGGPNEQFF
NA TRBJ2-3 14 few TRBV7-3 TGTGCCAGCTCCGCGGGACTCCTCACAGATACGCAGTATTTT CASSAGLLTDTQYF
NA TRBJ1-5 15 few TRBV6-1 TGTGCCAGCAGTATCTGGTATGGTAGCAATCAGCCCCAGCATTTT CASSIWYGSNQPQHF
TRBD1 TRBJ2-1 18 NA TRBV6-1 TGTGCCAGCAGTGACCAAATTACCTGGGACAGTTTTTACAATGAGCAGTTCTTC CASSDQITWDSFYNEQFF
TRBD1 TRBJ1-5 13 few TRBV7-2 TGTGCCAGCAGCAACAGGGGTCGTCAGCCCCAGCATTTT CASSNRGRQPQHF
NA TRBJ2-5 13 NA TRBV27 TGTGCCAGCAGTCGACAGCGGAGAGAGACCCAGTACTTC CASSRQRRETQYF
TRBD2 TRBJ2-1 19 NA TRBV18 TGTGCCAGCTCTCGTGGACTAGCGGGAGCGAGGAGTCGGAACAATGAGCAGTTCTTC CASSRGLAGARSRNNEQFF
TRBD2 TRBJ2-7 15 NA TRBV6-1 TGTGCCAGCAGACAAAGACTAGCGGGACTCTCCGAGCAGTACTTC CASRQRLAGLSEQYF
TRBD1 TRBJ2-7 16 NA TRBV30 TGTGCCTGGAGCGCCCCTTGGGGGACAGGGAATCGCGAGCAGTACTTC CAWSAPWGTGNREQYF